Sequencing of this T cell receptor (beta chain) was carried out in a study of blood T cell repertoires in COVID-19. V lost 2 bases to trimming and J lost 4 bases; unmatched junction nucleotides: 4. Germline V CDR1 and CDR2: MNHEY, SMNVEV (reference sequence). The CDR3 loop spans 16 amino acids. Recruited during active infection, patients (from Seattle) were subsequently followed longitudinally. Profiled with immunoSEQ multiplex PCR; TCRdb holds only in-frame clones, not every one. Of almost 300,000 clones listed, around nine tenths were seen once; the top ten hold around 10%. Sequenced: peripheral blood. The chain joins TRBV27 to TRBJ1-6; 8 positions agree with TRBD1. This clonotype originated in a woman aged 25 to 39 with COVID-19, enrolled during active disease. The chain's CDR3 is CASSLGTGGYNSPLHF. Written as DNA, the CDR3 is TGTGCCAGCAGTTTAGGGACAGGAGGGTATAATTCACCCCTCCACTTT.